This T cell receptor (beta chain) was identified during a study of cytomegalovirus exposure and HLA in healthy donors. Study in general: Early release data held approximately 81 million unique TCRs from HLA-typed donors. For the 300 to 450 genotyped donors, roughly 80% fell within the Caucasian-associated ancestry cluster. Study-level findings and limits: A later analysis linked around 15,000 TCR beta sequences to HLA alleles at 0.05 false discovery rate. Immune exposure information comprised only CMV serostatus.

PCR amplification relied on 60 Vbeta primers (plus 13 Jbeta primers). The protocol was immunoSEQ multiplex PCR, while the TCRdb copy is restricted to in-frame clones and leaves out a portion. The data show some 170,000 clones, with approximately 80% seen just once and approximately 9.8% held by the top ten. Per germline, CDR1 LNHDA and CDR2 SQIVND (reference sequence). Trimming removed 2 bases from V and 2 bases from J, with 9 bases in between. The length of the CDR3 is 14 residues. Details on this clone: The antigen remains undetermined.

The sequence was obtained from a man in his late teens or twenties in good health and CMV-seropositive. The sample comprised PBMCs. The J gene is TRBJ2-5, the V gene TRBV19, with a possible D match to TRBD2 (5 bases). CDR3 sequence (DNA): TGTGCCAGTAGTATAAATGGACTTCAAGAGACCCAGTACTTC. Its translation: CASSINGLQETQYF. Full variable domain (outside the CDR3, taken from reference TRBV19 and TRBJ2-5): DGGITQSPKYLFRKEGQNVTLSCEQNLNHDAMYWYRQDPGQGLRLIYYSQIVNDFQKGDIAEGYSVSREKKESFPLTVTSAQKNPTAFYLCASSINGLQETQYFGPGTRLLVL.